This T cell receptor beta chain originates from a study of T cell responses to AZD1222 COVID-19 vaccine. The study, taken as a whole, reports: Spike-wide coverage was observed for vaccine-associated CD4 TCRs, with dominant responses at 160-218 and 743-854. Close to half of spike-specific TCRs reportedly recognize unmutated variant regions.

Germline CDR1 SGHTA, CDR2 FQGTGA. Trimming took 5 bases from V and 3 from J, leaving 16 bases between them. CDR3 length: 15 residues. Profiling relied on immunoSEQ multiplex PCR, and the TCRdb table lists in-frame clones only, not all of them. The repertoire holds over 85,000 clones, roughly nine tenths seen once, with over 9.5% in the top ten. On this clone: Its antigen is still unknown.

The sample was peripheral blood, taken on day 0 of AZD1222 vaccination. The chain combines TRBV7-3 with TRBJ1-1; D not resolved. This sequence was found in an adult in good health. The CDR3 DNA is TGTGCCAGCAGCCCGCTTCTTGCCGGGGACACTGAAGCTTTCTTT. Translated: CASSPLLAGDTEAFF. The whole variable domain, remainder taken from reference TRBV7-3 and TRBJ1-1, is GAGVSQTPSNKVTEKGKYVELRCDPISGHTALYWYRQSLGQGPEFLIYFQGTGAADDSGLPNDRFFAVRPEGSVSTLKIQRTERGDSAVYLCASSPLLAGDTEAFFGQGTRLTVV.